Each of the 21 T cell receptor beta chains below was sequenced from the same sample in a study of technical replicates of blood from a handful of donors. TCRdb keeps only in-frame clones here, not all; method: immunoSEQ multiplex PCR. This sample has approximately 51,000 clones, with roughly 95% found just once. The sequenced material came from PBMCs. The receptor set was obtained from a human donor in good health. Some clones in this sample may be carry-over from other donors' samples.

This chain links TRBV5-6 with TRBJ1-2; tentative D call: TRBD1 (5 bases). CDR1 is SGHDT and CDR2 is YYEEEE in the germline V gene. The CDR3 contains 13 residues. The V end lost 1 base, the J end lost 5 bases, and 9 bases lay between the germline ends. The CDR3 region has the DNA TGTGCCAGCAGCTTGATTGGGGCGTATGGCTACACCTTC. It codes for CASSLIGAYGYTF. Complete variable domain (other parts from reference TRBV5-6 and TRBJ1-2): DAGVTQSPTHLIKTRGQQVTLRCSPKSGHDTVSWYQQALGQGPQFIFQYYEEEERQRGNFPDRFSGHQFPNYSSELNVNALLLGDSALYLCASSLIGAYGYTFGSGTRLTVV.

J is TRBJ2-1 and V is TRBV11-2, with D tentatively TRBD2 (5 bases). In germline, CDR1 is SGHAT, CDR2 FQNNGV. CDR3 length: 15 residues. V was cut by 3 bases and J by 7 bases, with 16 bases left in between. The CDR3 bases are TGTGCCAGCAGCTTTCTGGCGGGTACGGGTAATGAGCAGTTCTTC. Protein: CASSFLAGTGNEQFF.

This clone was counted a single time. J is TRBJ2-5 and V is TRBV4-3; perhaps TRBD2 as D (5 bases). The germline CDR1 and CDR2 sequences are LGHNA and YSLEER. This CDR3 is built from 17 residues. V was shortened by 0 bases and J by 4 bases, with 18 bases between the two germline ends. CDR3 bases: TGCGCCAGCAGCCAAGACTGGGCTGAGGGCGGTCGAGAGACCCAGTACTTC. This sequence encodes CASSQDWAEGGRETQYF.

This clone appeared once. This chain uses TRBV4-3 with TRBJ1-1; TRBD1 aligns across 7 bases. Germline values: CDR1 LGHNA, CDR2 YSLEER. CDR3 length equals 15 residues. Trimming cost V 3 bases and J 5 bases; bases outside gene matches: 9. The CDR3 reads CASSQLQGLGTEAFF. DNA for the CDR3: TGCGCCAGCAGCCAGCTACAGGGGTTGGGAACTGAAGCTTTCTTT.

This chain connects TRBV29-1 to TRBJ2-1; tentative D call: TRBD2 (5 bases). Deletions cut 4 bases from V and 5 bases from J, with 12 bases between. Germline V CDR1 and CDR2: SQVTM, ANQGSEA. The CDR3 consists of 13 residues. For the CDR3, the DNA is TGCAGCGTTGGAGGGCCGTCCCACAATGAGCAGTTCTTC. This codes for CSVGGPSHNEQFF.

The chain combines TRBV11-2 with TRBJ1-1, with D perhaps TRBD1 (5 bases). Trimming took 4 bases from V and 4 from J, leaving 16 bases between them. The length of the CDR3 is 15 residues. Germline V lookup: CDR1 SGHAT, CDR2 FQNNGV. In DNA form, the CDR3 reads TGTGCCAGCAGCTCCCAAACGGGGGTTGGCACTGAAGCTTTCTTT. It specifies CASSSQTGVGTEAFF.

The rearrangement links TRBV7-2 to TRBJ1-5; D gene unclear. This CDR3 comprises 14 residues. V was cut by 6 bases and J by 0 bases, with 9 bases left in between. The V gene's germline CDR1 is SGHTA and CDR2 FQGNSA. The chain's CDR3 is CASSRTRSNQPQHF. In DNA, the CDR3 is TGTGCCAGCAGTAGAACCCGTAGCAATCAGCCCCAGCATTTT. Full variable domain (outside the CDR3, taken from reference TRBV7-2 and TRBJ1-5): GAGVSQSPSNKVTEKGKDVELRCDPISGHTALYWYRQSLGQGLEFLIYFQGNSAPDKSGLPSDRFSAERTGGSVSTLTIQRTQQEDSAVYLCASSRTRSNQPQHFGDGTRLSIL.

Here the CDR3 DNA reads TGTGCCAGCAGCTTAGTTGGAGGCGGGGAGCTGTTTTTT. It codes for CASSLVGGGELFF. The chain couples TRBV11-2 to TRBJ2-2, with D possibly matching TRBD2 (5 bases). Germline-derived CDR1 and CDR2 are SGHAT and FQNNGV. Trimming left V 1 base short and J 7 bases short, with 7 bases between. This CDR3 spans 13 amino acids. Full variable domain (outside the CDR3, taken from reference TRBV11-2 and TRBJ2-2): EAGVAQSPRYKIIEKRQSVAFWCNPISGHATLYWYQQILGQGPKLLIQFQNNGVVDDSQLPKDRFSAERLKGVDSTLKIQPAKLEDSAVYLCASSLVGGGELFFGEGSRLTVL.

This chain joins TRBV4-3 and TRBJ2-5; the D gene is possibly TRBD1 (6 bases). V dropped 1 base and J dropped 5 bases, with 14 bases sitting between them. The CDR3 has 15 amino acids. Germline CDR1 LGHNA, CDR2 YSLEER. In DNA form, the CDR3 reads TGCGCCAGCAGCCAAGGACAGGTCGATGGGGAGACCCAGTACTTC. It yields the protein CASSQGQVDGETQYF.

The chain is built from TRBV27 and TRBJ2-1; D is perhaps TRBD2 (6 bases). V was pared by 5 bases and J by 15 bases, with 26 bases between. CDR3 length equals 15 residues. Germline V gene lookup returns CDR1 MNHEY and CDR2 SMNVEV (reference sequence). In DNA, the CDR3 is TGTGCCAGCAGTACGCCGGGACTTGGCCGCGCGAATTTGTTCTTC. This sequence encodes CASSTPGLGRANLFF.

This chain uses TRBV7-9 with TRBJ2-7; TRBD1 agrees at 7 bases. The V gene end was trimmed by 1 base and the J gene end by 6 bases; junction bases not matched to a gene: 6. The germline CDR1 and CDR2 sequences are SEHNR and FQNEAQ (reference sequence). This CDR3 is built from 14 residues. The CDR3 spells CASSLEGQSSEQYF. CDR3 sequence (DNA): TGTGCCAGCAGCTTAGAGGGACAGTCTTCCGAGCAGTACTTC.

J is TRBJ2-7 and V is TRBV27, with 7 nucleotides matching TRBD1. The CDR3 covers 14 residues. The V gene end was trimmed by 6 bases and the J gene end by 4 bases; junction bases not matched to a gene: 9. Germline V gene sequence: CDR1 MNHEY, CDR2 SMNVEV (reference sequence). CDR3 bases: TGTGCCAGCAGGCCCGGCGACAGGGTTTACGAGCAGTACTTC. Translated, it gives CASRPGDRVYEQYF.

The CDR3 reads CASSVAGTGSYEQYF. CDR3 in DNA: TGTGCCAGCAGTGTTGCCGGGACAGGGTCGTACGAGCAGTACTTC. The rearrangement uses TRBV27 and TRBJ2-7; 9 bases map to TRBD1. Germline loops: CDR1 MNHEY, CDR2 SMNVEV (reference sequence). With 5 bases clipped from V and 4 bases from J, the junction kept 9 bases outside the gene matches. This CDR3 contains 15 residues.

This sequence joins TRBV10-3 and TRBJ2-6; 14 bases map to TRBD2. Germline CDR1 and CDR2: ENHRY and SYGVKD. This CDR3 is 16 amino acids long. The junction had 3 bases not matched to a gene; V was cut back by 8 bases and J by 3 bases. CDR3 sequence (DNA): TGTGCCATCGGCGGACTAGCGGGGGGTGGGGCCAACGTCCTGACTTTC. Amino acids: CAIGGLAGGGANVLTF.

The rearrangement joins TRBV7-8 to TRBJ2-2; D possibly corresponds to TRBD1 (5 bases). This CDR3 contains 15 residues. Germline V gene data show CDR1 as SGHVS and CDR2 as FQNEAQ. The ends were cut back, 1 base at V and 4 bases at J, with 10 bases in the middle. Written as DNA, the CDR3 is TGTGCCAGCAGCTTAGGCAGGGTCGGCACCGGGGAGCTGTTTTTT. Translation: CASSLGRVGTGELFF.

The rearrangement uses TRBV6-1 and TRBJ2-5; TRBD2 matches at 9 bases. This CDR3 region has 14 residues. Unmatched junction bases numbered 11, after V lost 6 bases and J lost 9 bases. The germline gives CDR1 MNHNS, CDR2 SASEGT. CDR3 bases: TGTGCCAGCAGACGTCCGGGACTAGCAGGGTCCCAGTACTTC. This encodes CASRRPGLAGSQYF.

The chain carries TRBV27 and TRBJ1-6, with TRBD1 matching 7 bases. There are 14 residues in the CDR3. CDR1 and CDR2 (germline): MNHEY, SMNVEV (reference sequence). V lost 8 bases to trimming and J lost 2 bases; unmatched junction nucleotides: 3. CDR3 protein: CASRQGPYNSPLHF. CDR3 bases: TGTGCCAGCCGACAGGGCCCCTATAATTCACCCCTCCACTTT.

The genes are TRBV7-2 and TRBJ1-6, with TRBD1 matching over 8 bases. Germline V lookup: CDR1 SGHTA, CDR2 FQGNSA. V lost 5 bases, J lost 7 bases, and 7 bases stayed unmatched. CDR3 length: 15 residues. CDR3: CASSPDQGANSPLHF. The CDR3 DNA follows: TGTGCCAGCAGCCCAGACCAGGGGGCCAATTCACCCCTCCACTTT.

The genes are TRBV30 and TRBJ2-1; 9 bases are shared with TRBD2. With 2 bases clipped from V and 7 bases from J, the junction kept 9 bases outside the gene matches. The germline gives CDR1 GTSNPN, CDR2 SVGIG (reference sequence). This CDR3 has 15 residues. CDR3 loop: CAWSLSGRPVNEQFF. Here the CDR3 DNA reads TGTGCCTGGAGTTTAAGCGGGAGGCCTGTGAATGAGCAGTTCTTC.

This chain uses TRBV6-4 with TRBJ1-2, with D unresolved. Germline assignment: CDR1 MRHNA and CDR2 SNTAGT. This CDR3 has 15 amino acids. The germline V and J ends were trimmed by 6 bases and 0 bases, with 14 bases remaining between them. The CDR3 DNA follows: TGTGCCAGCAGGCCGGCTGGAGGGACTAACTATGGCTACACCTTC. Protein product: CASRPAGGTNYGYTF.

The CDR3 DNA reads as TGCGCCAGCAGCCAAGTGGGACAGGGAACCTATGGCTACACCTTC. Its protein product is CASSQVGQGTYGYTF. The chain has TRBV4-3 and TRBJ1-2; 9 bases are a match to TRBD1. There are 15 residues in the CDR3. Germline lookup yields CDR1 LGHNA and CDR2 YSLEER. Trimming took 1 base from V and 4 from J; bases not matched to a gene: 4.